The source of this TCR beta chain is a study of blood T cell repertoires in COVID-19. Study overall: Italy, Spain and the United States were the sources of the convalescent and acute COVID-19 samples. The analysed material was cDNA or gDNA that came from T cells, B-cell-depleted T cells, or PBMCs.

As originally analysed: The authors estimated nucleated cell counts from reference gene primer amplification. Some clones are missing from TCRdb's copy, which holds only in-frame ones; the method was immunoSEQ multiplex PCR. That table supplies the V and J calls and clone size; D and trimming were determined from the DNA. The data contain roughly 250,000 clones, about 86% of them singletons. Germline CDR1 and CDR2: MDHEN and SYDVKM. The CDR3 is made up of 12 amino acids. V was clipped by 6 bases and J by 10 bases, with 16 bases between them. J is TRBJ2-7 and V is TRBV28; TRBD2 is a possible D gene (6 bases). The clonotype was recovered from a woman aged 60-70 years with active or convalescent COVID-19. The sequenced sample was peripheral blood. CDR3 region: CASSLGGSVQYF. In nucleotides, the CDR3 is TGTGCCAGCAGCCTGGGGGGATCTGTACAGTACTTC.